Listed below are T cell receptor beta chains from one sample, sequenced in a study of response to subunit inactivated influenza vaccine. In TCRdb, the RT-PCR reads were re-called with MiXCR into one record per CDR3 protein. The sample lists roughly 500,000 distinct CDR3 sequences, approximately 15% occurring once. The source was CD4+ T cells sorted from PBMCs, collected around 2 years after vaccination. These receptors were taken from a man aged 45 to 75 who received an inactivated influenza vaccine. Both conserved end residues are part of each CDR3. The D gene is left open where the match is weak. Not all rows give a size; the values are once, few, many and, for expanded clones, a class.

V gene: TRBV7-8
D gene: TRBD2
clone size: few
J gene: TRBJ2-3
CDR3 protein: CASSSGLVVGTDTQYF
CDR3 DNA: TGTGCCAGCAGCTCCGGACTAGTGGTAGGCACAGATACGCAGTATTTT

V gene: TRBV3-1
D gene: .
clone size: .
J gene: TRBJ2-5
CDR3 protein: CASSQGGAQTQYF
CDR3 DNA: TGTGCCAGCAGCCAAGGGGGCGCACAGACCCAGTACTTC

V gene: TRBV7-9
D gene: .
clone size: few
J gene: TRBJ1-1
CDR3 protein: CASSTATLGAFF
CDR3 DNA: TGTGCCAGCAGCACCGCGACCCTCGGGGCTTTCTTT

V gene: TRBV3-1
D gene: .
clone size: many
J gene: TRBJ1-2
CDR3 protein: CASSQDTAGVYGYTF
CDR3 DNA: TGTGCCAGCAGCCAAGATACCGCAGGGGTCTATGGCTACACCTTC

V gene: TRBV4-3
D gene: .
clone size: few
J gene: TRBJ2-5
CDR3 protein: CASSQADRPETQYF
CDR3 DNA: TGCGCCAGCAGCCAGGCGGACAGACCGGAGACCCAGTACTTC

V gene: TRBV15
D gene: .
clone size: .
J gene: TRBJ1-3
CDR3 protein: CATSRDTPFGNTIYF
CDR3 DNA: TGTGCCACCAGCAGAGATACCCCGTTTGGAAACACCATATATTTT

V gene: TRBV4-3
D gene: .
clone size: .
J gene: TRBJ1-1
CDR3 protein: CASSQPDRNTEAFF
CDR3 DNA: TGCGCCAGCAGCCAACCGGACAGGAACACTGAAGCTTTCTTT

V gene: TRBV19
D gene: .
clone size: .
J gene: TRBJ2-6
CDR3 protein: CASWDGRAGANVLTF
CDR3 DNA: TGTGCCAGTTGGGACGGCCGAGCTGGGGCCAACGTCCTGACTTTC

V gene: TRBV28
D gene: .
clone size: few
J gene: TRBJ2-4
CDR3 protein: CASMDVTKNIQYF
CDR3 DNA: TGTGCCAGCATGGATGTAACCAAAAACATTCAGTACTTC

V gene: TRBV6-1
D gene: TRBD1
clone size: many
J gene: TRBJ1-1
CDR3 protein: CASKKSGTGNTEAFF
CDR3 DNA: TGTGCCAGCAAGAAATCCGGGACAGGGAACACTGAAGCTTTCTTT

V gene: TRBV6-5
D gene: .
clone size: .
J gene: TRBJ1-1
CDR3 protein: CASAVIGETEAFF
CDR3 DNA: TGTGCCAGCGCAGTTATTGGGGAAACTGAAGCTTTCTTT

V gene: TRBV20-1
D gene: .
clone size: .
J gene: TRBJ2-2
CDR3 protein: CSATSSGTNTGELFF
CDR3 DNA: TGCAGTGCTACCTCGAGCGGAACGAACACCGGGGAGCTGTTTTTT

V gene: TRBV5-1
D gene: .
clone size: few
J gene: TRBJ2-3
CDR3 protein: CASSLSPAGITDTQYF
CDR3 DNA: TGCGCCAGCAGCCTAAGTCCTGCGGGAATCACAGATACGCAGTATTTT

V gene: TRBV6-1
D gene: .
clone size: few
J gene: TRBJ2-3
CDR3 protein: CASSATRVTDTQYF
CDR3 DNA: TGTGCCAGCAGTGCAACTAGAGTCACAGATACGCAGTATTTT

V gene: TRBV20-1
D gene: TRBD1
clone size: few
J gene: TRBJ2-1
CDR3 protein: CSALDRARLNEQFF
CDR3 DNA: TGCAGTGCGCTGGACAGGGCGAGGCTCAATGAGCAGTTCTTC

V gene: TRBV24-1
D gene: TRBD2
clone size: .
J gene: TRBJ2-7
CDR3 protein: CATRGGVQNEQYF
CDR3 DNA: TGTGCCACTCGCGGGGGAGTTCAGAACGAGCAGTACTTC

V gene: TRBV9
D gene: .
clone size: .
J gene: TRBJ2-5
CDR3 protein: CARSVGTHGGETQYF
CDR3 DNA: TGTGCCAGGAGCGTAGGGACCCACGGGGGAGAGACCCAGTACTTC

V gene: TRBV12-3/TRBV12-4
D gene: TRBD1
clone size: many
J gene: TRBJ2-1
CDR3 protein: CASSHRQGYNNEQFF
CDR3 DNA: TGTGCCAGCAGCCATCGACAGGGTTATAACAATGAGCAGTTCTTC

V gene: TRBV6-2/TRBV6-3
D gene: .
clone size: few
J gene: TRBJ2-7
CDR3 protein: CASRVGSLTYEQYF
CDR3 DNA: TGTGCCAGCAGGGTCGGGAGTTTAACCTACGAGCAGTACTTC

V gene: TRBV5-6
D gene: .
clone size: few
J gene: TRBJ1-2
CDR3 protein: CASSETRFGYTF
CDR3 DNA: TGTGCCAGCAGCGAAACGAGGTTTGGCTACACCTTC

V gene: TRBV10-3
D gene: TRBD2
clone size: few
J gene: TRBJ2-1
CDR3 protein: CAISHGLAGDSPYNEQFF
CDR3 DNA: TGTGCCATCAGTCATGGACTAGCGGGTGACTCCCCCTACAATGAGCAGTTCTTC

V gene: TRBV7-2
D gene: TRBD2
clone size: few
J gene: TRBJ2-4
CDR3 protein: CASSYKLAGTLGNIQYF
CDR3 DNA: TGTGCCAGCAGTTATAAACTAGCGGGCACGCTGGGGAACATTCAGTACTTC

V gene: TRBV10-3
D gene: .
clone size: .
J gene: TRBJ1-2
CDR3 protein: CAISVQNAYGYTF
CDR3 DNA: TGTGCCATCAGTGTTCAAAACGCCTATGGCTACACCTTC

V gene: TRBV5-1
D gene: .
clone size: .
J gene: TRBJ1-1
CDR3 protein: CASSLYLAGDTEAFF
CDR3 DNA: TGCGCCAGCAGCTTGTATCTTGCAGGGGACACTGAAGCTTTCTTT

V gene: TRBV29-1
D gene: .
clone size: few
J gene: TRBJ2-2
CDR3 protein: CSGGIGTGELFF
CDR3 DNA: TGCAGCGGCGGAATAGGCACCGGGGAGCTGTTTTTT

V gene: TRBV6-1
D gene: TRBD1
clone size: few
J gene: TRBJ1-2
CDR3 protein: CASSRQGVWYGYTF
CDR3 DNA: TGTGCCAGCAGCCGACAGGGGGTTTGGTATGGCTACACCTTC

V gene: TRBV7-2
D gene: TRBD2
clone size: few
J gene: TRBJ2-6
CDR3 protein: CASSLPLGRAGANVLTF
CDR3 DNA: TGTGCCAGCAGCTTACCCTTGGGGAGGGCTGGGGCCAACGTCCTGACTTTC

V gene: TRBV20-1
D gene: TRBD2
clone size: .
J gene: TRBJ2-3
CDR3 protein: CSAWTSGGASTDTQYF
CDR3 DNA: TGCAGTGCTTGGACTAGCGGGGGGGCCAGCACAGATACGCAGTATTTT

V gene: TRBV20-1
D gene: .
clone size: .
J gene: TRBJ2-5
CDR3 protein: CSTPDQGTQYF
CDR3 DNA: TGCAGTACCCCGGACCAGGGGACCCAGTACTTC

V gene: TRBV7-9
D gene: .
clone size: few
J gene: TRBJ2-1
CDR3 protein: CASSLEHEQFF
CDR3 DNA: TGTGCCAGCAGCTTAGAGCATGAGCAGTTCTTC

V gene: TRBV28
D gene: .
clone size: .
J gene: TRBJ2-7
CDR3 protein: CASRTQWQGRTYEQYF
CDR3 DNA: TGTGCCAGCAGGACTCAGTGGCAGGGCAGAACCTACGAGCAGTACTTC

V gene: TRBV7-2
D gene: TRBD2
clone size: few
J gene: TRBJ2-7
CDR3 protein: CASSPRTSGSGAQYF
CDR3 DNA: TGTGCCAGCAGCCCCAGGACTAGCGGGAGTGGGGCCCAGTACTTC

V gene: TRBV15
D gene: .
clone size: many
J gene: TRBJ2-3
CDR3 protein: CATSRDPGWSDTQYF
CDR3 DNA: TGTGCCACCAGCAGAGACCCGGGTTGGTCAGATACGCAGTATTTT

V gene: TRBV5-1
D gene: TRBD1
clone size: .
J gene: TRBJ1-6
CDR3 protein: CASSVGGVNSPLHF
CDR3 DNA: TGCGCCAGCAGCGTAGGGGGCGTCAATTCACCCCTCCACTTT

V gene: TRBV28
D gene: .
clone size: .
J gene: TRBJ1-2
CDR3 protein: CASSPTGGYTF
CDR3 DNA: TGTGCCAGCAGCCCTACCGGGGGCTACACCTTC

V gene: TRBV10-3
D gene: TRBD1
clone size: .
J gene: TRBJ2-3
CDR3 protein: CAIGQASTDTQYF
CDR3 DNA: TGTGCCATAGGACAGGCTAGCACAGATACGCAGTATTTT

V gene: TRBV19
D gene: TRBD1
clone size: .
J gene: TRBJ2-2
CDR3 protein: CASRRQGQMNTGELFF
CDR3 DNA: TGTGCCAGTAGACGACAGGGACAGATGAACACCGGGGAGCTGTTTTTT

V gene: TRBV20-1
D gene: .
clone size: few
J gene: TRBJ2-7
CDR3 protein: CSARKFVYEQYF
CDR3 DNA: TGCAGTGCTAGGAAATTCGTCTACGAGCAGTACTTC

V gene: TRBV9
D gene: TRBD2
clone size: few
J gene: TRBJ2-5
CDR3 protein: CASSRTSGSWETQYF
CDR3 DNA: TGTGCCAGCAGCAGAACTAGCGGGAGTTGGGAGACCCAGTACTTC

V gene: TRBV12-3/TRBV12-4
D gene: .
clone size: many
J gene: TRBJ2-7
CDR3 protein: CASSLGIYEQYF
CDR3 DNA: TGTGCCAGCAGTTTGGGGATATACGAGCAGTACTTC

V gene: TRBV7-9
D gene: TRBD1
clone size: few
J gene: TRBJ2-7
CDR3 protein: CASSTGGFSYEQYF
CDR3 DNA: TGTGCCAGCAGCACAGGGGGATTCTCCTACGAGCAGTACTTC

V gene: TRBV5-1
D gene: .
clone size: many
J gene: TRBJ1-6
CDR3 protein: CASSYAGESPLHF
CDR3 DNA: TGCGCCAGCAGCTATGCAGGGGAATCACCCCTCCACTTT

V gene: TRBV4-3
D gene: .
clone size: few
J gene: TRBJ2-7
CDR3 protein: CASSQDFRGSYEQYF
CDR3 DNA: TGCGCCAGCAGCCAAGATTTCAGGGGCTCCTACGAGCAGTACTTC

V gene: TRBV4-3
D gene: .
clone size: .
J gene: TRBJ2-1
CDR3 protein: CASSQDFRRGRDEQFF
CDR3 DNA: TGCGCCAGCAGCCAAGATTTTCGGAGGGGTAGGGATGAGCAGTTCTTC

V gene: TRBV11-2
D gene: .
clone size: .
J gene: TRBJ2-7
CDR3 protein: CASSPGVANEQYF
CDR3 DNA: TGTGCCAGCAGCCCTGGGGTAGCGAACGAGCAGTACTTC

V gene: TRBV2
D gene: .
clone size: .
J gene: TRBJ2-3
CDR3 protein: CASSFGQATQYF
CDR3 DNA: TGTGCCAGCAGTTTCGGACAAGCTACGCAGTATTTT

V gene: TRBV30
D gene: .
clone size: few
J gene: TRBJ2-1
CDR3 protein: CAWGREISYNEQFF
CDR3 DNA: TGTGCCTGGGGCAGGGAGATTTCTTACAATGAGCAGTTCTTC

V gene: TRBV20-1
D gene: .
clone size: .
J gene: TRBJ1-2
CDR3 protein: CSASGTGLHTF
CDR3 DNA: TGCAGTGCTAGTGGCACAGGGCTGCACACCTTC

V gene: TRBV20-1
D gene: .
clone size: many
J gene: TRBJ1-3
CDR3 protein: CSARAGSSGNTIYF
CDR3 DNA: TGCAGTGCTAGAGCCGGGAGCTCTGGAAACACCATATATTTT

V gene: TRBV9
D gene: TRBD2
clone size: few
J gene: TRBJ2-2
CDR3 protein: CASSATSGRGTGELFF
CDR3 DNA: TGTGCCAGCAGCGCGACTAGCGGGAGAGGTACCGGGGAGCTGTTTTTT